This T cell receptor beta chain derives from a study of T cell responses to AZD1222 COVID-19 vaccine. This CDR3 spans 13 amino acids. Germline CDR1 reads MRHNA; CDR2 reads SNTAGT. Germline trimming cut 6 bases from V and 15 bases from J; bases unmatched to any gene: 7. The table came from immunoSEQ multiplex PCR; TCRdb's copy has only in-frame clones and leaves some out. Of tens of thousands of clones listed, around four fifths are singletons. The clonotype comes from an adult who received the AZD1222 COVID-19 vaccine. Sequenced material: peripheral blood, taken 28 days after the second AZD1222 dose. The V gene is TRBV6-4, the J gene TRBJ2-1, with TRBD2 identical over 14 bases. Here the CDR3 reads CASSGLAGGVAFF. The CDR3 DNA is TGTGCCAGCAGCGGACTAGCGGGGGGTGTGGCGTTCTTC.